This TCR beta chain originates from a study of blood T cell repertoires in COVID-19. On the study more broadly: The analysed material was cDNA or gDNA that came from T cells, B-cell-depleted T cells, or PBMCs.

As processed by the authors: How many nucleated cells were present was estimated from reference gene primer amplification. TCRdb's table, derived via immunoSEQ multiplex PCR, lists solely in-frame clones and lacks some. V, J and clone size are taken as reported in that table, and D and trimming were inferred from the DNA itself. The sample has hundreds of thousands of clones, more than 85% seen once. Germline lookup yields CDR1 KGHSH and CDR2 LQKENI. Trimming took off 4 bases at V and 7 bases at J, with 20 bases between the two ends. The CDR3 runs to 17 residues. The source material was peripheral blood. The rearrangement links TRBV18 to TRBJ1-6; no firm D call. This receptor was identified in a middle-aged man with acute or convalescent COVID-19. In DNA form, the CDR3 reads TGTGCCAGCTCACTTTCTCGGTCCCGGACTGGGAATTCACCCCTCCACTTT. Protein sequence: CASSLSRSRTGNSPLHF.